The 24 T cell receptor beta chains in this list originate from one sample, sequenced in a study of blood T cell repertoires in COVID-19. The data were produced by immunoSEQ multiplex PCR, yet TCRdb's version contains in-frame clones alone and is incomplete. The repertoire holds around 200,000 clones, with around 84% as singletons. What was sequenced was peripheral blood. The receptors were gathered from a man aged 25 to 40 with active or convalescent COVID-19.

This clone has just a few counts. CDR3 DNA sequence: TGCGCCAGCAGCCAAGATTCGGCCAGGGGCCAAACTGAAGCTTTCTTT. It translates to CASSQDSARGQTEAFF. The rearrangement links TRBV4-1 to TRBJ1-1, with D possibly TRBD1 on 6 matching bases. There are 16 residues in the CDR3. Deletions cut 0 bases from V and 5 bases from J, with 16 bases between. Germline V CDR1 and CDR2: MGHRA, YSYEKL.

The chain uses TRBV27 and TRBJ1-5, with D unclear. Germline V gene lookup returns CDR1 MNHEY and CDR2 SMNVEV (reference sequence). CDR3 length: 14 amino acids. The ends were cut back, 7 bases at V and 5 bases at J, with 15 bases in the middle. CDR3 sequence reads: CASKSKRVDQPQHF. As DNA, the CDR3 is TGTGCCAGCAAGTCCAAGAGGGTGGATCAGCCCCAGCATTTT.

The chain employs TRBV7-9 and TRBJ1-4; 9 bases map to TRBD1. V lost 4 bases, J lost 5 bases, and 2 bases stayed unmatched. CDR3 length: 14 residues. Germline V gene lookup returns CDR1 SEHNR and CDR2 FQNEAQ (reference sequence). Here the CDR3 DNA reads TGTGCCAGCAGCTCAGGACAGGGGAATGAAAAACTGTTTTTT. Translation gives CASSSGQGNEKLFF.

This CDR3 reads CASSRVLTEAFF. The DNA of the CDR3 is TGTGCCAGCAGCAGAGTCCTCACTGAAGCTTTCTTT. This rearrangement joins TRBV7-3 to TRBJ1-1; D is unresolved. CDR3 size: 12 residues. V was trimmed by 5 bases and J by 4 bases, leaving 8 bases between them. Germline V CDR1 and CDR2: SGHTA, FQGTGA.

The V call is TRBV20-1, the J call TRBJ2-5, with 7 positions matching TRBD2. This CDR3 spans 15 amino acids. CDR1 and CDR2 from the germline V gene are DFQATT and SNEGSKA (reference sequence). The V and J ends lost 3 bases and 1 base, in that order; junction bases with no gene match: 8. The CDR3 DNA sequence: TGCAGTGCTAGTCTAGTTAGCGGGTTCCAAGAGACCCAGTACTTC. This encodes CSASLVSGFQETQYF.

The genes are TRBV5-1 and TRBJ1-1, with 9 bases that match TRBD1. From germline, CDR1 is SGHRS and CDR2 YFSETQ. The CDR3 has 18 amino acids. The junction had 13 bases not matched to a gene; V was cut back by 3 bases and J by 1 base. The CDR3 DNA reads as TGCGCCAGCAGCTCGGGACAGGGAATGATAGCGACGAACACTGAAGCTTTCTTT. Protein sequence: CASSSGQGMIATNTEAFF.

The chain combines TRBV7-9 with TRBJ1-4; 10 nucleotides match TRBD1. After removal of 7 bases from V and 7 bases from J, the junction contained 9 bases not matched to a gene. CDR1 and CDR2 (germline): SEHNR, FQNEAQ (reference sequence). The CDR3 runs 15 residues. CDR3 in DNA: TGTGCCAGCATTCCACCGGGACAGGGGAGTGAAAAACTGTTTTTT. It is translated as CASIPPGQGSEKLFF.

The rearrangement uses TRBV10-3 and TRBJ1-5, with 7 bases lining up with TRBD1. The germline V gene has CDR1 ENHRY and CDR2 SYGVKD. There are 14 residues in the CDR3. The J segment lost 2 bases and the V segment lost 7 bases, leaving 5 bases of the junction unmatched. The DNA of the CDR3 is TGTGCCATCAACCGACAGGGAGGCAATCAGCCCCAGCATTTT. This gives the protein CAINRQGGNQPQHF.

In DNA form, the CDR3 reads TGTGCCAGCAGCTCCGAGGGACAGGGGAGGACAGATACGCAGTATTTT. Its protein product is CASSSEGQGRTDTQYF. The V gene is TRBV13, the J gene TRBJ2-3, with 10 bases that match TRBD1. Germline V gives CDR1 PRHDT, CDR2 FYEKMQ (reference sequence). Trimming took 4 bases from V and 3 from J; bases not matched to a gene: 7. The CDR3 runs to 16 residues.

The V call is TRBV10-3, the J call TRBJ1-2, with TRBD1 matching 10 bases. This CDR3 has 14 residues. The germline CDR1 and CDR2 sequences are ENHRY and SYGVKD. J lost 3 bases, V lost 10 bases, and 8 bases had no gene match. CDR3 DNA sequence: TGTGCCACCCGTCCCGGGACAGGGGACTATGGCTACACCTTC. It translates to CATRPGTGDYGYTF.

This rearrangement joins TRBV27 to TRBJ1-6; D remains ambiguous. The CDR3 runs 14 residues. The germline V gene encodes CDR1 MNHEY and CDR2 SMNVEV (reference sequence). V lost 2 bases to trimming and J lost 4 bases, with 6 bases between them. This CDR3 is CASSLARYNSPLHF. The CDR3 coding sequence is TGTGCCAGCAGTTTAGCCCGGTATAATTCACCCCTCCACTTT.

Concerning this clone: This sample also contains other DNA sequences that code for the same CDR3. V is TRBV4-3 and J is TRBJ2-3; 9 bases match TRBD2. V lost 3 bases to trimming and J lost 8 bases; unmatched junction nucleotides: 3. CDR3 length: 13 amino acids. Germline V gene lookup returns CDR1 LGHNA and CDR2 YSLEER. CDR3 bases: TGCGCCAGCAGCCAGCAGACTAGCGGTACGCAGTATTTT. Amino acids: CASSQQTSGTQYF.

The chain couples TRBV2 to TRBJ1-5; D call uncertain. Germline V gene lookup returns CDR1 SNHLY and CDR2 FYNNEI. This CDR3 comprises 12 residues. Trimming cost V 1 base and J 7 bases, with 5 bases left between them. CDR3 in amino acids: CASSEGAQPQHF. Here the CDR3 DNA reads TGTGCCAGCAGTGAAGGTGCGCAGCCCCAGCATTTT.

The chain employs TRBV10-3 and TRBJ2-1, with D perhaps matching TRBD2 (6 bases). The CDR3 is made up of 15 amino acids. V lost 0 bases, J lost 10 bases, and 16 bases lay in between. Germline lookup yields CDR1 ENHRY and CDR2 SYGVKD. The CDR3 coding sequence is TGTGCCATCAGTGAGTCCCGGGACTCCTCCCGGGAGCAGTTCTTC. Residues: CAISESRDSSREQFF.

The rearrangement uses TRBV9 and TRBJ2-1, with 12 nucleotides matching TRBD2. Germline V gene data show CDR1 as SGDLS and CDR2 as YYNGEE. The V and J ends lost 0 bases and 0 bases, in that order; junction bases with no gene match: 1. This CDR3 is 17 amino acids long. The CDR3 bases are TGTGCCAGCAGCGTAGCGACTAGCGGGGGCTCCTACAATGAGCAGTTCTTC. Its protein product is CASSVATSGGSYNEQFF.

This clone was counted many times. The chain joins TRBV7-6 to TRBJ2-7; 9 bases line up with TRBD1. V lost 1 base, J lost 7 bases, and 8 bases stayed unmatched. The CDR3 is made up of 15 amino acids. The V gene's germline CDR1 is SGHVS and CDR2 FNYEAQ. CDR3 residues: CASSLGDRVGWEQYF. CDR3 coding DNA: TGTGCCAGCAGCTTAGGGGACAGGGTAGGATGGGAGCAGTACTTC.

This clone was seen a few times. The chain has TRBV28 and TRBJ1-5, with a weak D call TRBD1 (6 bases). CDR3 length equals 15 residues. The germline V gene encodes CDR1 MDHEN and CDR2 SYDVKM. V was pared by 3 bases and J by 1 base, with 10 bases between. CDR3 loop: CASSFQGQSNQPQHF. The CDR3 nucleotides read TGTGCCAGCAGTTTTCAGGGACAAAGCAATCAGCCCCAGCATTTT.

The V gene is TRBV2, the J gene TRBJ2-7, with 10 bases lining up with TRBD2. V was clipped by 7 bases and J by 2 bases; unmatched bases: 5. The CDR3 is 14 amino acids. Germline V lookup: CDR1 SNHLY, CDR2 FYNNEI. The CDR3 region has the DNA TGTGCCAGCACTGGCACTAGCGGGGCCTACGAGCAGTACTTC. Encoded protein: CASTGTSGAYEQYF.

The V gene is TRBV10-3, the J gene TRBJ1-1; possibly TRBD1 for D (5 bases). Germline CDR1 and CDR2: ENHRY and SYGVKD. Trimming took 2 bases from V and 0 from J, leaving 7 bases between them. CDR3 length: 14 residues. This chain's CDR3 is CAISERQMNTEAFF. In nucleotides, the CDR3 is TGTGCCATCAGTGAGCGACAGATGAACACTGAAGCTTTCTTT.

This sequence joins TRBV30 and TRBJ2-5; possibly TRBD1 for D (6 bases). Germline lookup yields CDR1 GTSNPN and CDR2 SVGIG (reference sequence). V shed 3 bases and J shed 5 bases, with 13 bases lying between them. The CDR3 is 13 amino acids. The CDR3: CAWSRGQRETQYF. CDR3 bases: TGTGCCTGGAGCCGAGGACAGAGGGAGACCCAGTACTTC.

This sequence joins TRBV12-3 or TRBV12-4 and TRBJ1-2; D uncertain. V was pared by 5 bases and J by 3 bases, with 4 bases between. The CDR3 has 11 residues. The CDR3 loop is CASSADYGYTF. The CDR3 DNA reads TGTGCCAGCAGTGCGGACTATGGCTACACCTTC.

The sample holds one count of this clone. This chain joins TRBV27 and TRBJ2-1, with 9 bases lining up with TRBD2. CDR1 MNHEY and CDR2 SMNVEV come from the germline V gene (reference sequence). This CDR3 contains 17 residues. Trimming cost V 5 bases and J 0 bases; bases outside gene matches: 8. CDR3 sequence: CASSASSGVSSYNEQFF. DNA of the CDR3: TGTGCCAGCAGTGCATCTAGCGGGGTTAGCTCCTACAATGAGCAGTTCTTC.

This clone occurred a few times. The chain links TRBV9 to TRBJ1-2; D is uncertain. The CDR3 totals 15 residues. Deletions cut 0 bases from V and 7 bases from J, with 16 bases between. The germline V gene encodes CDR1 SGDLS and CDR2 YYNGEE. CDR3 in amino acids: CASSVGNSPRGGYTF. The CDR3 coding sequence is TGTGCCAGCAGCGTAGGGAACTCCCCCCGAGGTGGCTACACCTTC.

V usage is TRBV10-2 and J usage is TRBJ2-1; 13 bases align to TRBD2. The CDR3 sequence is 18 residues long. Looked up from germline, CDR1 is WSHSY and CDR2 is SAAADI. Trimming at V came to 6 bases and at J to 0 bases, leaving 8 bases not matched to a gene. The chain's CDR3 is CASRLGLAGPSSYNEQFF. The DNA for the CDR3 is TGCGCCAGCAGATTGGGACTAGCGGGGCCAAGCTCCTACAATGAGCAGTTCTTC.